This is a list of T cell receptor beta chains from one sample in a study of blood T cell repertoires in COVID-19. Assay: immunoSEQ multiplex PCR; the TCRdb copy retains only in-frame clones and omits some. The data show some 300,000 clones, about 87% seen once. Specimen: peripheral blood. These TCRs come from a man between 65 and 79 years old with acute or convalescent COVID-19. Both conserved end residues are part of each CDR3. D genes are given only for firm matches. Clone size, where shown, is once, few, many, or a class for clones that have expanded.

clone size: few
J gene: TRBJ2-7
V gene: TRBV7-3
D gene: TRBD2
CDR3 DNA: TGTGCCAGCAGCTCCAACGGACTAGCGGGGGACGAGCAGTACTTC
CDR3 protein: CASSSNGLAGDEQYF

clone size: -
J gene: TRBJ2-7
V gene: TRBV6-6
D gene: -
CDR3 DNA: TGTGCCAGCAGCTACGACGCTGACTCCTACGAACAGTACTTC
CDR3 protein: CASSYDADSYEQYF

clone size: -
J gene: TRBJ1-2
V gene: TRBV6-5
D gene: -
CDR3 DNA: TGTGCCAGCAGCCGAGGGGAGGGAAACGGCTACACCTTC
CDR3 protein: CASSRGEGNGYTF

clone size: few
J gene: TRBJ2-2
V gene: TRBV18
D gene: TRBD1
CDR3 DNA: TGTGCCAGCTCACCGAACCCAGGGGGCCGGGACACCGGGGAGCTGTTTTTT
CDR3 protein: CASSPNPGGRDTGELFF

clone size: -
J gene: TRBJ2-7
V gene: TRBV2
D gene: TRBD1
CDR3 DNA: TGTGCCAGCAGCCGGGACAGGGACGGCGAGCAGTACTTC
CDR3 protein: CASSRDRDGEQYF

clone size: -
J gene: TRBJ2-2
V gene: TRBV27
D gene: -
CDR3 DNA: TGTGCCAGCAGTTTATTATCCCCCTCCCCCGGGGAGCTGTTTTTT
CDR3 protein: CASSLLSPSPGELFF

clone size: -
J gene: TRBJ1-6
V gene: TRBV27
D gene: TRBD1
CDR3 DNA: TGTGCCAGCAGTGATTCCCCCGGGACAGTTCCTTCACCCCTCCACTTT
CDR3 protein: CASSDSPGTVPSPLHF

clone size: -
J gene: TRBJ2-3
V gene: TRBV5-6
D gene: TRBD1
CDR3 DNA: TGTGCCAGCAGCTTGGTTGACAGGGGAGGAACAGATACGCAGTATTTT
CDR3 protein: CASSLVDRGGTDTQYF

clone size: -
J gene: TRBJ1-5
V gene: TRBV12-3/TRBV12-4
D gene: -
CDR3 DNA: TGTGCCAGCAGTTTTGGGAGTAATCAGCCCCAGCATTTT
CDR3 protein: CASSFGSNQPQHF

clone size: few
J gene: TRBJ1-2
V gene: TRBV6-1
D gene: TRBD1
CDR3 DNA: TGTGCCAGCAGTGAGCTGACAGGGCCCTTCGGTCGTGATGGCTACACCTTC
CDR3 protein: CASSELTGPFGRDGYTF

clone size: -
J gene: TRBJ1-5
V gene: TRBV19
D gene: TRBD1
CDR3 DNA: TGTGCACAACACCGGGACAGGGTTAGCAATCAGCCCCAGCATTTT
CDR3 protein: CAQHRDRVSNQPQHF

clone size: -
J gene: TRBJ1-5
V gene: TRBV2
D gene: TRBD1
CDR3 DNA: TGTGCCAGCAGTCAATCGACAGGGGGTCAGCCCCAGCATTTT
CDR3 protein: CASSQSTGGQPQHF

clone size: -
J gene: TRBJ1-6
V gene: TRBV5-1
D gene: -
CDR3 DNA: TGCGCCAGCAGCTTGGTCGGGAGGGGGATTGATTCACCCCTCCACTTT
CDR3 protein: CASSLVGRGIDSPLHF

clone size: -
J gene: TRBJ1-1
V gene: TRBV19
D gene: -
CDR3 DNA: TGTGCCAGTAGTATCCGAGGACAGAACACTGAAGCTTTCTTT
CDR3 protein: CASSIRGQNTEAFF

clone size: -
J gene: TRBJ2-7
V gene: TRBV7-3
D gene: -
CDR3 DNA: TGTGCCAGCAGCTTATACCCCAGGGAACCCTACGAGCAGTACTTC
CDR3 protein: CASSLYPREPYEQYF

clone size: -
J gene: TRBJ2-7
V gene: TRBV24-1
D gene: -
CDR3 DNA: TGTGCCACCATGACTAGTTCGGGCGAGCAGTACTTC
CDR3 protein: CATMTSSGEQYF

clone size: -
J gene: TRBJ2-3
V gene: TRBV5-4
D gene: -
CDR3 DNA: TGTGCCAGCAGCTTGGACCAGCGGAGCACAGATACGCAGTATTTT
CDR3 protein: CASSLDQRSTDTQYF

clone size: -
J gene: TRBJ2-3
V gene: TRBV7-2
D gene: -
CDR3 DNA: TGTGCCAGCAGCTTCGGCGGGGCAGCCGATACGCAGTATTTT
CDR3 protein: CASSFGGAADTQYF

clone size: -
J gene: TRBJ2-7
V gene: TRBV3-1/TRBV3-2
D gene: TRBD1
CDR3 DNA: TGTGCCAGCAGCCATCTGGGACAGGGCCTTGAGCAGTACTTC
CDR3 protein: CASSHLGQGLEQYF

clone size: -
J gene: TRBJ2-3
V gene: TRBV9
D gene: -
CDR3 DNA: TGTGCCAGCAGCGTAGATTTGAGCCTTGGTACGCAGTATTTT
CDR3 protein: CASSVDLSLGTQYF

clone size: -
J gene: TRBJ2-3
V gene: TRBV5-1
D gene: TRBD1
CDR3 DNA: TGCGCCAGCAGCATCGACAGGGGGAAAGATACGCAGTATTTT
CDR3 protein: CASSIDRGKDTQYF

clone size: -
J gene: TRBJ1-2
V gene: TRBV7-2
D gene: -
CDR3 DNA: TGTGCCAGCAGCTTAGGGTTTCGGGCTAACTATGGCTACACCTTC
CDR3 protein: CASSLGFRANYGYTF

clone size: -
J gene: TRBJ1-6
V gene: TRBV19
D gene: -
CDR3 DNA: TGTGCCAGTAGTGGGGACAAGGGTTCGACCCTCCACTTT
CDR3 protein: CASSGDKGSTLHF

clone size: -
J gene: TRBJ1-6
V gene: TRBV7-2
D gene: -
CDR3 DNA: TGTGCCAGCAGCCCCCAGGGATTCGGTAATTCACCCCTCCACTTT
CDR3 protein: CASSPQGFGNSPLHF

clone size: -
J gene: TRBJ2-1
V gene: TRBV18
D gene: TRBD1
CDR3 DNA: TGTGCCAGCTCACCACCTTTCGGGACAGGGAGGTTCTTC
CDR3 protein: CASSPPFGTGRFF

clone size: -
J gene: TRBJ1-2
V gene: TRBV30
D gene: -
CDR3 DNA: TGTGCCTGGAGTGTAAGGGGGTATGGCTACACCTTC
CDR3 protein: CAWSVRGYGYTF

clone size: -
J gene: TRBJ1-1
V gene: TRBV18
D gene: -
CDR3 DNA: TGTGCCAGCTCGGGGGGGGAGGTGAACACTGAAGCTTTCTTT
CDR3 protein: CASSGGEVNTEAFF

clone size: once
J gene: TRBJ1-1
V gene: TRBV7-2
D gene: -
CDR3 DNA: TGTGCCAGCAGCTTAAATACCGGGAGGGAAACTGAAGCTTTCTTT
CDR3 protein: CASSLNTGRETEAFF

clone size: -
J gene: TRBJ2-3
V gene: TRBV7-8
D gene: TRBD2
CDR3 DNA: TGTGCCAGCAGCCGTCGGGTAGCGGGGAAAGATACGCAGTATTTT
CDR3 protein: CASSRRVAGKDTQYF

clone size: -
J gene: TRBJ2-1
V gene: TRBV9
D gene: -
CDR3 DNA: TGTGCCAGCAGCGTAGACTTATACAATGAGCAGTTCTTC
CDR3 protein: CASSVDLYNEQFF

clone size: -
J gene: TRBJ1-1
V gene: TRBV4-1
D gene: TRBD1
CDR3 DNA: TGCGCCAGCAGCTCACGGACAGGGGCTAGGAACACTGAAGCTTTCTTT
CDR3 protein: CASSSRTGARNTEAFF

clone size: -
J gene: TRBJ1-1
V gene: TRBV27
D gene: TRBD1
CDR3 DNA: TGTGCCAGCAGTTTCAGACCGGGACAGGGGCTAGCTTTCTTT
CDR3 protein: CASSFRPGQGLAFF